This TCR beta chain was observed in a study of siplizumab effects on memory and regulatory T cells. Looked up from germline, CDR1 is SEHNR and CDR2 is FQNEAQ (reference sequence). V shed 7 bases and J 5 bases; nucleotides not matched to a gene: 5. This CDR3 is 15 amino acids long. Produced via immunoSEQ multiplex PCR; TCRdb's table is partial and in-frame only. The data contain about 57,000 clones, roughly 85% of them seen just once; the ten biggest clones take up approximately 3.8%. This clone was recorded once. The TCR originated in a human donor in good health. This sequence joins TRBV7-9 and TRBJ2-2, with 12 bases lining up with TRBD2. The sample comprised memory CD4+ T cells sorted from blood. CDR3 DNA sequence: TGTGCCAGCATTGCCGGGACTAGCGGGACCGGGGAGCTGTTTTTT. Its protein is CASIAGTSGTGELFF.